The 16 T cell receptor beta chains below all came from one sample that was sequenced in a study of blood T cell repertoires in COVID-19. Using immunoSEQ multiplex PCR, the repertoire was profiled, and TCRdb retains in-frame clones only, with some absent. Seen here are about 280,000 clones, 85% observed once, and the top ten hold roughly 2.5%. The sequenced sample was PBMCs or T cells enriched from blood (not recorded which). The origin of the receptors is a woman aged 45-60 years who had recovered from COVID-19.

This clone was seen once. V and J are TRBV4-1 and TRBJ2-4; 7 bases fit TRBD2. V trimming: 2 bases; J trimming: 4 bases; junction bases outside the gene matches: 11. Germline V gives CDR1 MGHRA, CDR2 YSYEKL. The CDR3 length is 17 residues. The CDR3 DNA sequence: TGCGCCAGCAGCCAACCCCACGTGGGGGGAGGGAAAAACATTCAGTACTTC. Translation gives CASSQPHVGGGKNIQYF.

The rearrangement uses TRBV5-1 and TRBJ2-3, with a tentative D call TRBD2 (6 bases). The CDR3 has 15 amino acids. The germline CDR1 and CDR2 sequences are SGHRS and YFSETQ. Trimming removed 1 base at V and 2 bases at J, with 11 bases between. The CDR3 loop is CASSLLRGATDTQYF. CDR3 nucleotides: TGCGCCAGCAGCTTGCTGCGGGGCGCCACAGATACGCAGTATTTT.

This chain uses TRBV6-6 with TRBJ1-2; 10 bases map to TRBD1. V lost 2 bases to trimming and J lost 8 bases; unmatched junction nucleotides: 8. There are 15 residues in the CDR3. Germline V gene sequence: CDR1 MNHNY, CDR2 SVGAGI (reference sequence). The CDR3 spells CASSYTGTGAGGYTF. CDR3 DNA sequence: TGTGCCAGCAGTTACACGGGGACAGGGGCTGGGGGCTACACCTTC.

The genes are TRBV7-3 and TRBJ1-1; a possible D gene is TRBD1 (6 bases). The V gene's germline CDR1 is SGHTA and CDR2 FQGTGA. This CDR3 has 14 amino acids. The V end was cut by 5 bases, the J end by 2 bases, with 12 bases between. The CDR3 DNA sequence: TGTGCCAGCAGCCTCAGGGGTCCCAACACTGAAGCTTTCTTT. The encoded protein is CASSLRGPNTEAFF.

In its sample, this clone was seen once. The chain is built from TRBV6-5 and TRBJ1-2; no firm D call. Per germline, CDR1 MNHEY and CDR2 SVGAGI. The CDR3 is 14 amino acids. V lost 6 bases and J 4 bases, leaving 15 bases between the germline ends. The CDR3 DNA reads TGTGCCAGCAGCCGACTCCCCGGAGGCTATGGCTACACCTTC. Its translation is CASSRLPGGYGYTF.

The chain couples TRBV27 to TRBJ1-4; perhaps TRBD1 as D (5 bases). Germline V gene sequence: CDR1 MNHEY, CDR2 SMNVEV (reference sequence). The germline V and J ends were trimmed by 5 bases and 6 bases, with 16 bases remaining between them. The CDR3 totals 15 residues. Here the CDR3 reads CASSHTVLGDEKLFF. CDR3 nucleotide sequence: TGTGCCAGCAGTCACACAGTTCTAGGGGATGAAAAACTGTTTTTT.

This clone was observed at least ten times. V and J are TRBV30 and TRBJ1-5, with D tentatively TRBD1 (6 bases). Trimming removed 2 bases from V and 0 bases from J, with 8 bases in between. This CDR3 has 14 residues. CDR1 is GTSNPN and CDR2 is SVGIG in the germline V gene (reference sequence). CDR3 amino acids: CAWSRGGSNQPQHF. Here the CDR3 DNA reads TGTGCCTGGAGTAGAGGGGGTAGCAATCAGCCCCAGCATTTT.

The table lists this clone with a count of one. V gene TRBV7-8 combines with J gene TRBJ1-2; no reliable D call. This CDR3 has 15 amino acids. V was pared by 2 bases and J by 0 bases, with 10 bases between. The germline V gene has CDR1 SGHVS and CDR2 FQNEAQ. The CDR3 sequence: CASSLRAATNYGYTF. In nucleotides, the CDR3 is TGTGCCAGCAGCTTAAGAGCGGCTACTAACTATGGCTACACCTTC.

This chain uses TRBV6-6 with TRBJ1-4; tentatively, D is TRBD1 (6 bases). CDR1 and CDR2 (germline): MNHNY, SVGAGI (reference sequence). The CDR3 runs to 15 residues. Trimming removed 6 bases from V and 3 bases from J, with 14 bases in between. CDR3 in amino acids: CASSLGGAANEKLFF. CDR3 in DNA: TGTGCCAGCAGCCTCGGGGGGGCTGCTAATGAAAAACTGTTTTTT.

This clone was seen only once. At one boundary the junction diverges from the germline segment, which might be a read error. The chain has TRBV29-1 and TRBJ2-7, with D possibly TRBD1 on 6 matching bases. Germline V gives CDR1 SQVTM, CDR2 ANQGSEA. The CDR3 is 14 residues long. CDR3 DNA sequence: TGCAGCGTCCTTCCAGACAGGAGCTCCTATGAGCAGTACTTC. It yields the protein CSVLPDRSSYEQYF.

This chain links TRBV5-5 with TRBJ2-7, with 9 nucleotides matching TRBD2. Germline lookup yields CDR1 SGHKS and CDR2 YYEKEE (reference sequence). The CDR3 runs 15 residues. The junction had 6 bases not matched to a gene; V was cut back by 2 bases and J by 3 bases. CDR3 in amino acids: CASSFEAGGHYEQYF. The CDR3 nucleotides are TGTGCCAGCAGCTTTGAGGCGGGGGGGCACTACGAGCAGTACTTC.

DNA of the CDR3: TGTGCCAGCAGCACTAGCTCCTACAATGAGCAGTTCTTC. This sequence encodes CASSTSSYNEQFF. The chain carries TRBV7-2 and TRBJ2-1; D possibly corresponds to TRBD2 (5 bases). V lost 5 bases to trimming and J lost 0 bases, with 5 bases between them. CDR3 length: 13 residues. Germline V gene lookup returns CDR1 SGHTA and CDR2 FQGNSA.

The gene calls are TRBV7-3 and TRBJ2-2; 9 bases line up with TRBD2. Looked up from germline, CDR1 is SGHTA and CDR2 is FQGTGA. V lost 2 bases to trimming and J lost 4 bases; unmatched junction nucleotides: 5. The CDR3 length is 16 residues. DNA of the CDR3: TGTGCCAGCAGCTTAGGTCGAGCGGGAGGCACCGGGGAGCTGTTTTTT. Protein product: CASSLGRAGGTGELFF.

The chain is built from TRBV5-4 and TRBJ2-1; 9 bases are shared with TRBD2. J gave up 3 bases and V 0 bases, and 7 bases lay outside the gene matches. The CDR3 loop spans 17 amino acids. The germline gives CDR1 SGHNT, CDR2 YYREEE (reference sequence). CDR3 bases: TGTGCCAGCAGCTTGGGCGGTGCGGGAGGGTTCTACAATGAGCAGTTCTTC. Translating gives CASSLGGAGGFYNEQFF.

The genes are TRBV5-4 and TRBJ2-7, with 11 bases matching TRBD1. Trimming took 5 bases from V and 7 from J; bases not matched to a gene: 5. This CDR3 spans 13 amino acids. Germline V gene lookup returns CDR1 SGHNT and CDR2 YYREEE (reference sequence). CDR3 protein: CASSGTGGDEQYF. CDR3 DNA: TGTGCCAGCAGTGGGACAGGGGGGGATGAGCAGTACTTC.

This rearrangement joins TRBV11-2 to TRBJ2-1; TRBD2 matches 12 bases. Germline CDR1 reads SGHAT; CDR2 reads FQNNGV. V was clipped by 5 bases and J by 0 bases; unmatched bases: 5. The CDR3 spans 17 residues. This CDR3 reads CASSVRTSGVSYNEQFF. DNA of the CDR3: TGTGCCAGCAGCGTACGGACTAGCGGGGTCTCCTACAATGAGCAGTTCTTC.